One and the same sample provided the 23 T cell receptor beta chains below, sequenced in a study of Graves' ophthalmopathy and Graves' hyperthyroidism. The authors amplified TCR beta CDR3 regions from RNA transcripts. Second-round multiplex PCR followed a first-round RT-PCR using HTBI primers. From the multiplex PCR reads, TCRdb called clonotypes with MiXCR, one entry per CDR3 protein. The sample yields about 370,000 distinct CDR3 sequences, about a sixth seen once. Sample: peripheral blood. These receptors came from a woman aged 18-29 years with Graves' ophthalmopathy.

This clonotype turned up a few times. The V call is TRBV12-3 or TRBV12-4, the J call TRBJ2-7; no definite D call. CDR3 size: 14 residues. V was trimmed by 3 bases and J by 2 bases, leaving 11 bases between them. CDR3 in amino acids: CASSFLDGTYEQYF. The CDR3 DNA reads as TGTGCCAGCAGTTTCTTGGACGGAACCTACGAGCAGTACTTC.

This clonotype was recorded at least ten times. CDR3 nucleotides: TGTGCCAGCAGTGACAGCGGGGGGCCGGGGTCAGAGACCCAGTACTTC. Protein sequence: CASSDSGGPGSETQYF. This sequence joins TRBV6-1 and TRBJ2-5; the match to TRBD2 covers 9 bases. Losses at the gene ends were 3 bases for V and 4 bases for J; bases not matched to a gene: 9. The CDR3 covers 16 residues. CDR1 is MNHNS, CDR2 SASEGT, per germline.

The chain has TRBV6-2 or TRBV6-3 and TRBJ2-7; 10 bases align to TRBD1. This CDR3 comprises 16 residues. The V gene's germline CDR1 is MNHEY and CDR2 SVGEGT. V was clipped by 2 bases and J by 2 bases; unmatched bases: 6. CDR3 amino acids: CASSYPDGTGAYEQYF. CDR3 coding DNA: TGTGCCAGCAGTTACCCGGACGGGACAGGGGCCTACGAGCAGTACTTC.

This clonotype was found many times. The chain employs TRBV29-1 and TRBJ1-1; TRBD1 matches 9 bases. CDR1 SQVTM and CDR2 ANQGSEA come from the germline V gene. This CDR3 has 13 residues. With 6 bases clipped from V and 1 base from J, the junction kept 3 bases outside the gene matches. CDR3 DNA: TGCAGCGTACAGGGGGCGCGGAACACTGAAGCTTTCTTT. This sequence encodes CSVQGARNTEAFF.

The rearrangement joins TRBV7-3 to TRBJ2-5; 9 bases are a match to TRBD2. The V gene's germline CDR1 is SGHTA and CDR2 FQGTGA. V was clipped by 4 bases and J by 6 bases; unmatched bases: 15. The CDR3 consists of 17 residues. CDR3 residues: CASSSVASGKGGKTQYF. The CDR3 nucleotides are TGTGCCAGCAGCTCCGTCGCTAGCGGGAAGGGAGGAAAGACCCAGTACTTC.

Ten or more counts support this clonotype. The CDR3 sequence is CASSTGFSSSLFENTEAFF. The DNA for the CDR3 is TGCGCCAGCAGCACGGGGTTTTCCTCTTCCCTTTTTGAGAACACTGAAGCTTTCTTT. The chain recombines TRBV5-1 with TRBJ1-1; no clear D gene. The CDR3 loop spans 19 amino acids. CDR1 and CDR2 (germline): SGHRS, YFSETQ. The germline V and J ends were trimmed by 4 bases and 1 base, with 26 bases remaining between them.

This clonotype was observed many times. The V gene is TRBV12-3 or TRBV12-4, the J gene TRBJ1-2, with D maybe TRBD1 (6 bases). Trimming took 6 bases from V and 4 from J, leaving 21 bases between them. The CDR3 runs 16 residues. This CDR3 is CASSRGGTGIFYGYTF. DNA of the CDR3: TGTGCCAGCAGCCGGGGGGGAACAGGGATCTTCTATGGCTACACCTTC.

This clonotype has just a few counts. The chain recombines TRBV7-9 with TRBJ1-2, with D maybe TRBD1 (6 bases). V was shortened by 1 base and J by 7 bases, with 13 bases between the two germline ends. CDR3 length: 14 amino acids. Germline V gene data show CDR1 as SEHNR and CDR2 as FQNEAQ (reference sequence). The CDR3 loop is CASSLGWGPSGYTF. The CDR3 nucleotides read TGTGCCAGCAGCTTAGGTTGGGGGCCTAGTGGCTACACCTTC.

This clonotype has a count of ten or more. The chain joins TRBV4-3 to TRBJ1-1, with D perhaps TRBD1 (5 bases). V was shortened by 2 bases and J by 3 bases, with 19 bases between the two germline ends. The CDR3 is 17 residues long. The germline V gene encodes CDR1 LGHNA and CDR2 YSLEER. The CDR3 here is CASSQSSGPPFDTEAFF. CDR3 sequence (DNA): TGCGCCAGCAGCCAATCATCGGGACCGCCGTTTGACACTGAAGCTTTCTTT.

The table lists this clonotype with many counts. This rearrangement joins TRBV11-2 to TRBJ1-1, with 8 bases matching TRBD1. Trimming at V came to 0 bases and at J to 1 base, leaving 4 bases not matched to a gene. This CDR3 spans 16 amino acids. Germline V CDR1 and CDR2: SGHAT, FQNNGV. The CDR3 nucleotides are TGTGCCAGCAGCTTAGACAGGGGGCAATGGAACACTGAAGCTTTCTTT. Amino acid sequence: CASSLDRGQWNTEAFF.

The chain employs TRBV7-9 and TRBJ1-1; TRBD1 matches at 11 bases. CDR3 length: 14 residues. Per the germline V gene, CDR1 is SEHNR and CDR2 is FQNEAQ (reference sequence). After removal of 5 bases from V and 4 bases from J, the junction contained 3 bases not matched to a gene. The CDR3 loop reads CASSGDRGSTEAFF. As DNA, the CDR3 is TGTGCCAGCAGCGGGGACAGGGGGAGCACTGAAGCTTTCTTT.

This clonotype was counted ten times or more. This sequence joins TRBV12-3 or TRBV12-4 and TRBJ1-6, with D possibly being TRBD1 (6 bases). The V end lost 2 bases, the J end lost 10 bases, and 18 bases lay between the germline ends. There are 16 residues in the CDR3. This CDR3 is CASSLSQGTGGSPLHF. The CDR3 DNA is TGTGCCAGCAGTTTATCTCAGGGGACGGGGGGATCACCCCTCCACTTT.

This clonotype has a count of ten or more. The J gene is TRBJ1-5, the V gene TRBV7-2, with D possibly matching TRBD1 (6 bases). V was trimmed by 2 bases and J by 4 bases, leaving 12 bases between them. The germline V gene has CDR1 SGHTA and CDR2 FQGNSA. The CDR3 is made up of 15 amino acids. The CDR3 sequence is CASSLRGHPNQPQHF. The CDR3 DNA reads as TGTGCCAGCAGCTTAAGGGGACACCCAAATCAGCCCCAGCATTTT.

This clonotype was recorded many times. This chain connects TRBV6-4 to TRBJ2-6, with 11 nucleotides matching TRBD2. Germline CDR1 reads MRHNA; CDR2 reads SNTAGT. This CDR3 is 17 amino acids long. The V segment lost 6 bases and the J segment 0 bases; nucleotides outside the gene matches: 4. The CDR3 DNA follows: TGTGCCAGCAGGTTTAGCGGGGGGGCCTCTGGGGCCAACGTCCTGACTTTC. It codes for CASRFSGGASGANVLTF.

This clonotype was recorded at least ten times. V usage is TRBV7-2 and J usage is TRBJ1-5; the match to TRBD1 covers 9 bases. The CDR3 has 15 amino acids. The germline gives CDR1 SGHTA, CDR2 FQGNSA. J lost 7 bases, V lost 5 bases, and 9 bases had no gene match. DNA of the CDR3: TGTGCCAGCAGCCCGGACAGGGGACCCCACCAGCCCCAGCATTTT. This encodes CASSPDRGPHQPQHF.

The sample holds many counts of this clonotype. This chain uses TRBV7-2 with TRBJ2-7; weak D call: TRBD1 (6 bases). In germline, CDR1 is SGHTA, CDR2 FQGNSA. The V gene lost 5 bases and the J gene lost 5 bases, with 16 bases spanning the gap. The CDR3 runs to 14 residues. The CDR3 DNA reads TGTGCCAGCAGCATTCGGACAGACCTGGACGAGCAGTACTTC. Amino acid sequence: CASSIRTDLDEQYF.

V gene TRBV5-1 combines with J gene TRBJ1-6, with D maybe TRBD1 (5 bases). This CDR3 is 13 amino acids long. The germline V gene has CDR1 SGHRS and CDR2 YFSETQ. The germline V and J ends were trimmed by 4 bases and 6 bases, with 8 bases remaining between them. The CDR3 nucleotides read TGCGCCAGCAGCCCAGGGATTAATTCACCCCTCCACTTT. Translated: CASSPGINSPLHF.

There are many counts of this clonotype. This rearrangement joins TRBV12-3 or TRBV12-4 to TRBJ1-6; no reliable D call. Trimming cost V 4 bases and J 7 bases, with 8 bases left between them. The CDR3 contains 13 residues. The CDR3 is CASSWALNSPLHF. The CDR3 bases are TGTGCCAGCAGTTGGGCCTTAAATTCACCCCTCCACTTT.

The table lists this clonotype with many counts. The CDR3 nucleotides read TGCAGTGCTAGGGGGTTGGGATTTTATAGCAATCAGCCCCAGCATTTT. It specifies CSARGLGFYSNQPQHF. The chain carries TRBV20-1 and TRBJ1-5, with unresolved D. The V and J ends lost 3 bases and 0 bases respectively, with 15 bases between them. This CDR3 region has 16 residues. CDR1 and CDR2 from the germline V gene are DFQATT and SNEGSKA (reference sequence).

This clonotype showed up many times. CDR3 region: CASSGRGPSYEQYF. The CDR3 nucleotides read TGTGCCAGCAGCGGCCGGGGACCCTCCTACGAGCAGTACTTC. The chain couples TRBV9 to TRBJ2-7; D might be TRBD1 or TRBD2, each matching 5 bases. The length of the CDR3 is 14 residues. V was pared by 3 bases and J by 0 bases, with 10 bases between. CDR1 and CDR2 (germline): SGDLS, YYNGEE.

This chain joins TRBV7-2 and TRBJ2-7, with D maybe TRBD2 (6 bases). Germline V gene lookup returns CDR1 SGHTA and CDR2 FQGNSA. There are 15 residues in the CDR3. Trimming removed 1 base from V and 3 bases from J, with 13 bases in between. The CDR3 bases are TGTGCCAGCAGCTTAGGGCAACCCGGGAGCTACGAGCAGTACTTC. Its protein product is CASSLGQPGSYEQYF. The variable domain in full, completed from reference TRBV7-2 and TRBJ2-7, reads GAGVSQSPSNKVTEKGKDVELRCDPISGHTALYWYRQSLGQGLEFLIYFQGNSAPDKSGLPSDRFSAERTGGSVSTLTIQRTQQEDSAVYLCASSLGQPGSYEQYFGPGTRLTVT.

This clonotype appeared many times. The chain couples TRBV27 to TRBJ2-5; 9 nucleotides agree with TRBD1. The CDR3 consists of 13 residues. V dropped 5 bases and J dropped 7; count of bases not matched to a gene: 5. Per germline, CDR1 MNHEY and CDR2 SMNVEV (reference sequence). The CDR3 is CASSPGQGVTQYF. CDR3 in DNA: TGTGCCAGCAGTCCGGGACAGGGAGTGACCCAGTACTTC.

This clonotype was seen ten or more times. The rearrangement joins TRBV7-9 to TRBJ2-5; 10 nucleotides align to TRBD1. The V gene's germline CDR1 is SEHNR and CDR2 FQNEAQ (reference sequence). CDR3 length equals 16 residues. V trimming: 5 bases; J trimming: 4 bases; junction bases outside the gene matches: 10. CDR3 in amino acids: CASSRGQGIPRETQYF. In DNA form, the CDR3 reads TGTGCCAGCAGCCGGGGACAGGGGATCCCCAGAGAGACCCAGTACTTC.